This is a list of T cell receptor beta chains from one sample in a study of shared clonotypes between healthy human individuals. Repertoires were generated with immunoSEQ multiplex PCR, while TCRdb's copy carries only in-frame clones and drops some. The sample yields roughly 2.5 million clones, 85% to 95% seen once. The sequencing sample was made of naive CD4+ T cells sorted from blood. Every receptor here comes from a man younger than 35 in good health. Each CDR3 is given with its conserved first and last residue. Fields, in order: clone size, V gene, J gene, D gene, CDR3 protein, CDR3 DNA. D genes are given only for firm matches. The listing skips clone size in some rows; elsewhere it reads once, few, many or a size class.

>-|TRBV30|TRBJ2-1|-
CAWSVEGYYNEQFF
TGTGCCTGGAGTGTGGAAGGGTACTACAATGAGCAGTTCTTC
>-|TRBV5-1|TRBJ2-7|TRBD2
CASSLGRVGGVPYEQYF
TGCGCCAGCAGCTTGGGACGGGTCGGGGGGGTTCCCTACGAGCAGTACTTC
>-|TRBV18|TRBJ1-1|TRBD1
CASSPSASGTGATNTEAFF
TGTGCCAGCTCACCATCGGCTTCCGGGACAGGGGCGACGAACACTGAAGCTTTCTTT
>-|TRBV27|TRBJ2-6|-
CASLKAAGYVAGANVLTF
TGTGCCAGCCTCAAAGCGGCGGGGTACGTAGCTGGGGCCAACGTCCTGACTTTC
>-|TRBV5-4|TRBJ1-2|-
CASSLVGLGRAGYTF
TGTGCCAGCAGCTTGGTAGGGTTGGGCAGGGCTGGCTACACCTTC
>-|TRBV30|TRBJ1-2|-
CAWSDKTSYGYTF
TGTGCCTGGAGTGACAAGACATCCTATGGCTACACCTTC
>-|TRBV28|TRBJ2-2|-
CASSSGEKSGELFF
TGTGCCAGCAGTTCAGGGGAGAAGTCCGGGGAGCTGTTTTTT
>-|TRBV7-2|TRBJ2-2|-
CASSRTTGNTGELFF
TGTGCCAGCAGCCGAACGACCGGGAACACCGGGGAGCTGTTTTTT
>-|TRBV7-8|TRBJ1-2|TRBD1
CASSDGLSGGGKGYTF
TGTGCCAGCAGCGACGGACTATCAGGAGGGGGCAAGGGCTACACCTTC
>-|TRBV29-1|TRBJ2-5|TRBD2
CSVEPYGGAEYEYF
TGCAGCGTTGAGCCTTACGGGGGGGCTGAATATGAGTACTTC
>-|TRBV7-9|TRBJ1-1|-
CASSLSNSQWKAFF
TGTGCCAGCAGCTTATCCAACAGTCAGTGGAAAGCTTTCTTT
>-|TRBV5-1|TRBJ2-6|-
CASSGTGNGANVLTF
TGCGCCAGCAGCGGTACAGGGAATGGGGCCAACGTCCTGACTTTC
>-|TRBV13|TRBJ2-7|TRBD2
CASSLLAGVYEQYF
TGTGCCAGCAGCCTACTAGCGGGAGTCTACGAGCAGTACTTC
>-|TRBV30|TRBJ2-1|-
CAWRGLASEQFF
TGTGCCTGGAGGGGGCTAGCAAGTGAGCAGTTCTTC
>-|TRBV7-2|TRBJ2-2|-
CASSLVSGTTGELFF
TGTGCCAGCAGCTTAGTCTCGGGGACCACCGGGGAGCTGTTTTTT
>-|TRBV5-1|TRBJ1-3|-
CASSLAGQPYGNTIYF
TGCGCCAGCAGCTTGGCCGGGCAACCCTATGGAAACACCATATATTTT
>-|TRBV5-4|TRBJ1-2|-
CASSRRDTYGYTF
TGTGCCAGCAGCCGCCGGGACACCTATGGCTACACCTTC
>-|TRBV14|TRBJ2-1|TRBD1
CASSQTWTGLDEQFF
TGTGCCAGCAGCCAAACCTGGACAGGGTTGGATGAGCAGTTCTTC
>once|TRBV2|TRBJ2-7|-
CASSEAPGYEQYF
TGTGCCAGCAGTGAAGCGCCGGGCTACGAGCAGTACTTC
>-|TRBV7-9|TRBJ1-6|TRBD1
CASSLDRGNSPLHF
TGTGCCAGCAGCTTAGACAGGGGGAATTCACCCCTCCACTTT
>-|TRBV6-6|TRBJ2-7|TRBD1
CASSYGGQGAYEQYF
TGTGCCAGCAGTTACGGAGGACAGGGGGCATACGAGCAGTACTTC
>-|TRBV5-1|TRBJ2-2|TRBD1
CASSSRDRGVYGTGELFF
TGCGCCAGCAGCTCCCGGGACAGGGGAGTTTACGGCACCGGGGAGCTGTTTTTT
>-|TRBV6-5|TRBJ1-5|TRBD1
CASSSGTGNQPQHF
TGTGCCAGCAGTTCCGGGACAGGGAATCAGCCCCAGCATTTT
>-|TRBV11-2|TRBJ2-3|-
CASSLRWRTASTDTQYF
TGTGCCAGCAGCTTAAGGTGGCGGACAGCTAGCACAGATACGCAGTATTTT
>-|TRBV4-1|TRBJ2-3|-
CASSQVNTPGKDTQYF
TGCGCCAGCAGCCAAGTTAACACTCCAGGGAAAGATACGCAGTATTTT
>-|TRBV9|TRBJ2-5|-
CASSLQQETQYF
TGTGCCAGCAGCCTCCAACAAGAGACCCAGTACTTC
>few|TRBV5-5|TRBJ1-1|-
CASSIQTNTEAFF
TGTGCCAGCAGCATACAGACGAACACTGAAGCTTTCTTT
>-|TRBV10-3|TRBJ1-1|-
CAISAIPGSSDEAFF
TGTGCCATCAGTGCAATTCCCGGATCATCCGATGAAGCTTTCTTT
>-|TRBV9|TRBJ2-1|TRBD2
CASSVGRTSFDEQFF
TGTGCCAGCAGCGTAGGAAGGACTAGTTTCGATGAGCAGTTCTTC
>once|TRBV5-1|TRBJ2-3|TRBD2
CASSSSPGTSGGPRDTQYF
TGCGCCAGCAGCTCAAGTCCCGGGACTAGCGGGGGGCCTAGAGATACGCAGTATTTT
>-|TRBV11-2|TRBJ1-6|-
CASSSTYQGRGNSPLHF
TGTGCCAGCAGCTCTACCTACCAGGGGCGCGGTAATTCACCCCTCCACTTT
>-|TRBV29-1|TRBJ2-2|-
CSVDVGQTTGGELFF
TGCAGCGTTGACGTAGGACAGACTACCGGCGGGGAGCTGTTTTTT
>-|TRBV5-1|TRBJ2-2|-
CASSPDPQGSGELFF
TGCGCCAGCAGCCCGGACCCCCAGGGTTCCGGGGAGCTGTTTTTT
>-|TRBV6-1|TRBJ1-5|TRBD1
CASSEWDRVSNQPQHF
TGTGCCAGCAGTGAATGGGACAGGGTGAGCAATCAGCCCCAGCATTTT
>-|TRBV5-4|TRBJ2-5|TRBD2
CASSQGLAGLQETQYF
TGTGCCAGCAGCCAGGGACTAGCGGGTTTACAAGAGACCCAGTACTTC
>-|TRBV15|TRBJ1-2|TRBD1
CATSREQGVNYGYTF
TGTGCCACCAGCAGAGAACAGGGGGTAAACTATGGCTACACCTTC
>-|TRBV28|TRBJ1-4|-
CASSRSWNYEKLFF
TGTGCCAGCAGCAGGTCCTGGAACTATGAAAAACTGTTTTTT
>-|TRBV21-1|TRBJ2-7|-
CASSKPSTSGRLRSSYEQYF
TGTGCCAGCAGCAAACCGTCGACTAGCGGGAGGCTTAGGAGCTCCTACGAGCAGTACTTC
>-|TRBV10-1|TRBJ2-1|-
CASSESYPDEQFF
TGCGCCAGCAGTGAGTCGTATCCGGATGAGCAGTTCTTC
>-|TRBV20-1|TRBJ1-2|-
CSARERYGYTF
TGCAGTGCTAGAGAGCGTTATGGCTACACCTTC
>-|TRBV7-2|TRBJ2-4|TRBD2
CASSRGLAGYKNIQYF
TGTGCCAGCAGCCGTGGACTAGCGGGATACAAAAACATTCAGTACTTC
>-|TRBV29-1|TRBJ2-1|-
CSALQGPYNEQFF
TGCAGCGCCCTCCAGGGACCCTACAATGAGCAGTTCTTC